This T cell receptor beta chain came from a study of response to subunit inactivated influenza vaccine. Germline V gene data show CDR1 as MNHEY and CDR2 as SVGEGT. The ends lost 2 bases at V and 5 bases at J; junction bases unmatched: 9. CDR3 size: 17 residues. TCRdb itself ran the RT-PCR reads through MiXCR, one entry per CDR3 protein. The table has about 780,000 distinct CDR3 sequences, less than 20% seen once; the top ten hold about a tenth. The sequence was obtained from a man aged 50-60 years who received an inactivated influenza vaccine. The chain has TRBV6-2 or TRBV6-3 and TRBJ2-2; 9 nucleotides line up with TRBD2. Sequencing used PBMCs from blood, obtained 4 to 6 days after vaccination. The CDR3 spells CASSYGSGSGRTGELFF. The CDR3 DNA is TGTGCCAGCAGTTACGGTAGCGGGAGTGGTCGGACCGGGGAGCTGTTTTTT.